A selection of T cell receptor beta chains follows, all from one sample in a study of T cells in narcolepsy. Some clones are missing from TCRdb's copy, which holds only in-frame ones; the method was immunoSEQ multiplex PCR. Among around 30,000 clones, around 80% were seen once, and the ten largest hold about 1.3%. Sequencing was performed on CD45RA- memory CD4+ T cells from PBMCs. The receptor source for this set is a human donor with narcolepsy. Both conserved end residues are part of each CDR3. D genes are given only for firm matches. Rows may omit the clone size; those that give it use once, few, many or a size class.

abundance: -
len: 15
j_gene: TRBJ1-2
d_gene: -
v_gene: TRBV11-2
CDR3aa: CASSQDPGYAYGYTF
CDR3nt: TGTGCCAGCAGTCAGGATCCGGGTTACGCCTATGGCTACACCTTC

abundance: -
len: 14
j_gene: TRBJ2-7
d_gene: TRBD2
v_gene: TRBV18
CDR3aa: CASSNLAGGNEQYF
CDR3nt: TGTGCCAGCTCTAACCTAGCGGGGGGCAACGAGCAGTACTTC

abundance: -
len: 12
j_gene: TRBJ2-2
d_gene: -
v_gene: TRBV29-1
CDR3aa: CSVRLNTGELFF
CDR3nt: TGCAGCGTTAGGCTAAACACCGGGGAGCTGTTTTTT

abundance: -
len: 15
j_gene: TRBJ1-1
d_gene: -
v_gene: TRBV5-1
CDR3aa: CASSLRTGGNTEAFF
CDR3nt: TGCGCCAGCAGCCTGCGGACGGGGGGAAACACTGAAGCTTTCTTT

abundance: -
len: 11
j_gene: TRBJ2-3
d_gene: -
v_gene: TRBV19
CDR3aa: CASSTTDTQYF
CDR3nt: TGTGCCAGTTCGACCACAGATACGCAGTATTTT

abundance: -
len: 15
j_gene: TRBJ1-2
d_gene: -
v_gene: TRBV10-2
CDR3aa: CASSESGRSNYGYTF
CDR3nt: TGCGCCAGCAGTGAGTCTGGGCGCTCTAACTATGGCTACACCTTC

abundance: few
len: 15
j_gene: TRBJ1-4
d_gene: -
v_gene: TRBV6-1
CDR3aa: CASSAGTSPREKLFF
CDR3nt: TGTGCCAGCAGCGCTGGGACTTCACCGCGGGAAAAACTGTTTTTT

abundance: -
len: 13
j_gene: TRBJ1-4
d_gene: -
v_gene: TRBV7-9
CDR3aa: CASSSRVGEKLFF
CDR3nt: TGTGCCAGCAGTTCACGAGTGGGTGAAAAACTGTTTTTT

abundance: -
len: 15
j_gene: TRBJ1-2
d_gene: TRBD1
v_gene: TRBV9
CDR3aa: CASSVTQGPFGGYTF
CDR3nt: TGTGCCAGCAGCGTAACACAGGGGCCTTTTGGTGGCTACACCTTC

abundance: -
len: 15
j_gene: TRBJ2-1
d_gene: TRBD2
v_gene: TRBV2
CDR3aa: CASSPGTSGGREQFF
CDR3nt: TGTGCCAGCAGTCCCGGGACTAGCGGGGGTCGGGAGCAGTTCTTC

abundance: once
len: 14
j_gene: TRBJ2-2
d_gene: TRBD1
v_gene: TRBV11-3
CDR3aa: CASSFLGQEDKLFF
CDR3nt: TGTGCCAGCAGCTTCCTGGGACAGGAAGATAAACTGTTTTTT

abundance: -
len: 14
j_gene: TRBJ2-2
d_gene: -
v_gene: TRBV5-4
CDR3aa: CASSDRQGGGELFF
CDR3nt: TGTGCCAGCAGCGACCGACAGGGAGGCGGGGAGCTGTTTTTT

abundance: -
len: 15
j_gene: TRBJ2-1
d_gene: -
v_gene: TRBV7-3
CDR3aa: CASSKTGDSYNEQFF
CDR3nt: TGTGCCAGCAGCAAGACGGGAGACTCCTACAATGAGCAGTTCTTC

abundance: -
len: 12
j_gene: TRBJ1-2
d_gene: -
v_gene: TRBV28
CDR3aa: CASSLRVKGYTF
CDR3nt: TGTGCCAGCAGTTTGAGGGTAAAGGGCTACACCTTC

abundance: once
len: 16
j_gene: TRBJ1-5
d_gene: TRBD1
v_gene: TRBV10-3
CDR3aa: CAISERGQASNQPQHF
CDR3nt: TGTGCCATCAGTGAGCGTGGACAGGCTAGCAATCAGCCCCAGCATTTT

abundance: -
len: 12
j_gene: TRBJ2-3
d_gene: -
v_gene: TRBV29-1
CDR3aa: CSVAPGPDTQYF
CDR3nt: TGCAGCGTTGCCCCTGGACCAGATACGCAGTATTTT

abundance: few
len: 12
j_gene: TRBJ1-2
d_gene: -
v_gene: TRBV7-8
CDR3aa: CASSLVGSGYTF
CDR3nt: TGTGCCAGCAGCTTAGTCGGGTCCGGCTACACCTTC

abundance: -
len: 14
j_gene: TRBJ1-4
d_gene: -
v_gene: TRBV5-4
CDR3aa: CASSRAVGVEKLFF
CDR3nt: TGTGCCAGCAGCCGGGCCGTCGGGGTCGAAAAACTGTTTTTT

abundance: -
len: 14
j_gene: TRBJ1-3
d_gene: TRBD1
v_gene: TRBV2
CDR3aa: CASSVRGSGNTIYF
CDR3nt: TGTGCCAGCAGTGTCAGGGGGTCTGGAAACACCATATATTTT

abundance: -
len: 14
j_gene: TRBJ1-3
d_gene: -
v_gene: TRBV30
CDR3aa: CAWRTGDSGNTIYF
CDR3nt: TGTGCCTGGAGGACAGGCGACTCTGGAAACACCATATATTTT

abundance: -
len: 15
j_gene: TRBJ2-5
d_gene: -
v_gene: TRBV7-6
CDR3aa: CASSSEGSLQETQYF
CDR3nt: TGTGCCAGCAGCTCGGAGGGAAGCCTCCAAGAGACCCAGTACTTC

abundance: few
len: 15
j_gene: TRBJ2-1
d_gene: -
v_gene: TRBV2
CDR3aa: CASSEDSSPYNEQFF
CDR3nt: TGTGCCAGCAGTGAGGACTCCTCTCCCTACAATGAGCAGTTCTTC

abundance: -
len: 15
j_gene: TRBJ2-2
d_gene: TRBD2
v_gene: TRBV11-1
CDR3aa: CASSQDTGRTGELFF
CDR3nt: TGTGCCAGCAGCCAAGACACCGGGAGGACCGGGGAGCTGTTTTTT

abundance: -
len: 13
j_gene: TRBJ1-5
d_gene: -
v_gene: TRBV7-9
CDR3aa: CASSLISNQPQHF
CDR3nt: TGTGCCAGCAGCTTAATTAGCAATCAGCCCCAGCATTTT

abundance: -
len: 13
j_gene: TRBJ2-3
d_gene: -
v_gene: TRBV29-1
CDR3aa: CSVERGLSDTQYF
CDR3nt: TGCAGCGTTGAGCGTGGGTTGTCAGATACGCAGTATTTT

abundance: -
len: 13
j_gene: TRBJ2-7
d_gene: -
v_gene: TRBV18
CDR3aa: CASSPNSGNEQYF
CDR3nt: TGTGCCAGCTCACCGAACTCAGGGAACGAGCAGTACTTC

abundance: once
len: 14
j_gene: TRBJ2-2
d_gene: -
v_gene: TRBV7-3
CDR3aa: CASSLKQNTGELFF
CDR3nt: TGTGCCAGCAGCTTAAAACAGAACACCGGGGAGCTGTTTTTT

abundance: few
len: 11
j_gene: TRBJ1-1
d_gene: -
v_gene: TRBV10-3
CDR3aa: CAISEGVEAFF
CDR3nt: TGTGCCATCAGTGAGGGGGTAGAAGCTTTCTTT

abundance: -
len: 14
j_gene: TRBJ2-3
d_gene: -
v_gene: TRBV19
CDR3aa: CASSLGQNTDTQYF
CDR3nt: TGTGCCAGTAGTCTTGGACAGAACACAGATACGCAGTATTTT